The T cell receptor (beta chain) under discussion was sequenced for a study of blood T cell repertoires in COVID-19 (dated by TCRdb to about 2020). Notes on the research overall: The collaborator samples originated in the United States, Italy and Spain and spanned the acute and convalescent phases of COVID-19. Where HLA class I and class II types were available, the types were taken from metadata supplied by the sample provider, not from assay-based typing. The material from the prospective study consisted of cDNA or gDNA derived from T cells, B-cell-depleted T cells, or PBMCs. The repertoires were released in a freely available public database intended as a resource for research on the immune response to SARS-CoV-2. Samples were obtained from the ongoing ImmuneRACE study (first 160 participants) and from 1,254 subjects provided by 6 global collaborators. A de-identified subject ID, COVID-19 status, age in years and sex were almost always included in the sample metadata. The dataset comprised deeply sampled blood TCRbeta repertoires from subjects exposed to, actively infected with, or recovered from COVID-19. General conclusions and limits of the study: The quantity of clinical and demographic metadata differed by source and by participant and was supplied without curation.

Spanning cysteine to phenylalanine, the CDR3 consists of 19 amino acids. The DNA shown is the 57-base CDR3, in frame from base 1. V trim: 1 base; J trim: 3 bases; unmatched bases: 11. From the germline V gene, CDR1 is SGHRS and CDR2 is YFSETQ. For this clone: What antigen it recognizes has not been identified. Per-base quality was not reported, and no clone a single base away is much larger than it.

The collaborating institutions used their own protocols to collect whole blood in K2EDTA tubes. For TCRbeta analysis, collaborators shipped samples as frozen whole blood, isolated PBMCs, or DNA extracted from either of those sample types. TCRbeta CDR3 regions were amplified from genomic DNA by means of the immunoSEQ Assay, a bias-controlled multiplex PCR. The authors' pipeline ran thus. Within the assay, amplification of reference gene primers was used to estimate how many nucleated cells each sample contained. To quantify the absolute abundance of each unique TCRbeta CDR3 rearrangement, sequence reads were collapsed and filtered. For each sample, productive Simpson clonality was calculated as the square root of Simpson's diversity index over productive rearrangements. Sourced from immuneACCESS, this table was stored by TCRdb with only in-frame sequences that have V and J called. A share of the clones is absent; for the studies checked, an unresolved V gene accounts for under half, and the remainder has no known explanation. V, J and clone size are those of that table, while D and trimming were read from the DNA. The sample includes 75,000 to 100,000 clones, with 80% to 90% observed a single time. The leading ten clones occupy 1.5% to 2% of the sample.

This clonotype originated in an elderly man with acute or convalescent COVID-19. This chain joins TRBV5-1 to TRBJ2-1, with 12 junctional bases fitting TRBD1. The specimen sequenced was peripheral blood. The DNA is TGCGCCAGCAGCTTGTGGGCACCGGGACAGGGGGCCATCTACAATGAGCAGTTCTTC. It translates as CASSLWAPGQGAIYNEQFF.